The 7 T cell receptor beta chains below all came from one sample that was sequenced in a study of neurological immune-mediated disorders. A single record per CDR3 protein comes from TCRdb applying MiXCR to the 5' RACE reads. The table includes some 37,000 distinct CDR3 sequences, around a tenth detected once. Sequenced: PBMCs. The receptor set was obtained from a woman aged 25 to 39 with HTLV-1-associated myelopathy (HAM/TSP).

This clonotype showed up many times. J is TRBJ1-2 and V is TRBV12-3 or TRBV12-4; D gene unclear. V was shortened by 6 bases and J by 2 bases, with 10 bases between the two germline ends. The CDR3 runs 13 residues. The CDR3 DNA sequence: TGTGCCAGCAGGGAGGACGGAAACTATGGCTACACCTTC. As protein: CASREDGNYGYTF.

This clonotype has a count of ten or more. V and J are TRBV10-3 and TRBJ1-6, with 8 bases identical to TRBD1. Per germline, CDR1 ENHRY and CDR2 SYGVKD. V was clipped by 3 bases and J by 6 bases; unmatched bases: 7. The CDR3 extends over 16 amino acids. CDR3 in DNA: TGTGCCATCAGTGAATCCGGACAGGGTGGTAATTCACCCCTCCACTTT. Protein sequence: CAISESGQGGNSPLHF.

This clonotype was detected many times. The V call is TRBV29-1, the J call TRBJ2-3; D is ambiguous. The CDR3 spans 10 residues. Germline assignment: CDR1 SQVTM and CDR2 ANQGSEA. The germline V and J ends were trimmed by 2 bases and 4 bases, with 1 base remaining between them. CDR3: CSVESDTQYF. Here the CDR3 DNA reads TGCAGCGTTGAATCAGATACGCAGTATTTT.

This clonotype appeared many times. The chain links TRBV27 to TRBJ2-7; D gene unclear. V was trimmed by 2 bases and J by 3 bases, leaving 17 bases between them. The CDR3 consists of 16 residues. From germline, CDR1 is MNHEY and CDR2 SMNVEV (reference sequence). DNA for the CDR3: TGTGCCAGCAGTTTAAACCTCAGGACCGCGTACTACGAGCAGTACTTC. Encoded protein: CASSLNLRTAYYEQYF.

The sample holds many counts of this clonotype. J is TRBJ1-1 and V is TRBV7-9, with TRBD1 as a possible D gene (6 bases). The CDR3 has 15 amino acids. V was clipped by 4 bases and J by 5 bases, with 17 bases between them. CDR1 and CDR2 (germline): SEHNR, FQNEAQ (reference sequence). The CDR3 region has the DNA TGTGCCAGCAGCTCCCCGGCGGGGGGCACGACTGAAGCTTTCTTT. Translated, it gives CASSSPAGGTTEAFF. The full variable domain, rest sourced from reference TRBV7-9 and TRBJ1-1, is DTGVSQNPRHKITKRGQNVTFRCDPISEHNRLYWYRQTLGQGPEFLTYFQNEAQLEKSRLLSDRFSAERPKGSFSTLEIQRTEQGDSAMYLCASSSPAGGTTEAFFGQGTRLTVV.

This clonotype occurred many times. The chain links TRBV20-1 to TRBJ1-2, with 7 bases matching TRBD1. Germline CDR1 reads DFQATT; CDR2 reads SNEGSKA (reference sequence). The V and J ends lost 6 bases and 7 bases, in that order; junction bases with no gene match: 5. The CDR3 runs 11 residues. The CDR3 DNA follows: TGCAGTGCGAAGACAGGGTTTGGCTACACCTTC. Its protein is CSAKTGFGYTF.

The rearrangement joins TRBV27 to TRBJ2-5; tentatively, D is TRBD2 (6 bases). CDR3 length: 16 amino acids. V was shortened by 10 bases and J by 3 bases, with 24 bases between the two germline ends. Germline CDR1 is MNHEY and CDR2 is SMNVEV (reference sequence). The CDR3 nucleotides are TGTGCCACCAAACCCCTCGGTAGCGGTAGGAAAGAGACCCAGTACTTC. Translating gives CATKPLGSGRKETQYF.